This T cell receptor (beta chain) was identified in a study of tumor-infiltrating lymphocytes in primary liver carcinoma (TCRdb year 2017). At the level of the whole study: The five patients, three men and two women aged 30 to 69 years, had hepatocellular carcinoma (four) or combined HCC and intrahepatic cholangiocarcinoma (one). TCRbeta repertoire sequencing, expression microarrays and whole-exome sequencing were combined in the study across five regions of each liver tumor, with adjacent normal tissue and blood also included. The roughly 27 tumor region samples were profiled with Agilent mRNA microarrays so that TCRbeta repertoire diversity could be related to the local molecular phenotype. Each sample produced roughly 3.65 to 7.5 million productive TCRbeta reads, and read depth showed no significant difference between tissue types. The five patients had tumors of stage T1-T3 N0M0, with maximum diameters ranging from about 4.2 to 11 cm. A total of roughly 35 specimens from 5 patients went through TCRbeta repertoire sequencing, namely 25 tumor regions, 5 adjacent noncancerous liver tissues and 5 peripheral blood samples. Reproducibility between technical replicate repertoires was high, with correlation coefficients above 0.95 and mean shared-clone rates about 0.9.

TCRbeta-specific cDNA was reverse-transcribed from around 0.45 ug total RNA using a constant-region primer and ProtoScript II reverse transcriptase. Three nested multiplex PCR rounds, following a slightly modified ARM-PCR procedure, were used to build the TCRbeta libraries. Each of the first two PCR rounds ran for roughly 11 cycles and used multiplex TRBV1-TRBV30 forward primers together with a Cbeta reverse primer. A final 25-cycle PCR with Deep VentR polymerase added sample barcodes and Illumina adapters. Amplicons of 200-500 bp were gel-purified with a QIAquick gel extraction kit before sequencing. An Illumina HiSeq 2500 was used to sequence the TCRbeta amplicons, generating 250-bp paired-end reads. The study's own analysis went as follows. Trimmomatic v0.33 was used to quality-trim the reads, and FLASH v1.2.11 was used to merge paired reads so that full CDR3 sequences could be recovered. V, D and J germline segments were assigned to the rearranged TCRbeta sequences using MiGEC v1.2.1b. VDJtools v1.0.0 computed clonotype statistics and Shannon-Wiener diversity indices. Except for diversity analysis, only the 250 most abundant clonotypes of each sample were used in subsequent analyses to reduce sampling bias. TCRdb trimmed the raw reads at Q25, called clones with MiXCR and kept productive beta chains. CDR3 protein sequences are deduplicated, and each keeps its most common genes and DNA. None of the V and J calls come from the authors' own analysis; TCRdb made them. The sample yields some 38,000 distinct CDR3 sequences; nearly 75% were counted once. The ten largest clones capture roughly 16% of the sample.

Without any cell sorting, total RNA and DNA were co-extracted from around 18-30 mg of bulk tissue using the AllPrep DNA/RNA mini kit. Between November 2015 and 2016, several patients in China with histopathologically diagnosed primary liver carcinoma had surgical resection. At the time of sampling, the patients had chronic HBV infection and had not received any treatment. Each tumor was sampled at five spatially separated regions: the superior, inferior, left-lateral and right-lateral poles and the tumor centre. Histology showed that every tumor sample contained more than 80% viable tumor cells. Fresh tumor and adjacent tissue pieces were bisected, with one half stored in RNAlater at -80 degrees C and the other half sent for histology. This clonotype has more than one count but fewer than ten. Its recognized antigen is unknown. No base qualities exist here, and no much larger clone lies one base off it.

Summary of the overall study and its limitations: Because the samples were bulk and unsorted, CD4+ and CD8+ T cell repertoires could not be compared. Repertoire overlap was found to be higher between tumor regions (mean roughly 35%) than between tumor-adjacent (roughly 17%) or tumor-blood (about 14%) pairs, consistent with antigen-driven expansion. The top 250 clones accounted for a significantly greater share of the repertoire in tumors than in blood (p = 0.039). Only four or five patients were included in the study, and the authors note that the findings should be validated in a larger study. Because only the TCR beta chain was sequenced and unpaired alpha chains were not captured, true repertoire diversity is likely underestimated. Just about 7.5-25% of top clones turned up in all five regions of a tumor, which suggests spatial heterogeneity among tumor-infiltrating T cells.

V and J are truncated by 5 bases and 3 bases respectively, leaving an intervening sequence of 13 bases. The CDR3, cysteine through phenylalanine, is 15 amino acids long. Only CDR3 DNA remains: 45 bases, in frame from the first base. The germline V gene specifies KGHDR as CDR1 and SFDVKD as CDR2. This TCR derives from a man aged 35-49 years with primary liver carcinoma and hepatitis B virus infection. Sequencing was done on a sample of liver tumor tissue from sampling region 4. The cell subset or site label on this specimen signifies: tumor region T4, right-lateral pole. The chain couples TRBV24-1 to TRBJ2-1; the D gene is unclear. The sequence in DNA is TGTGCCACCAGTGTTAGTGATCCGGGCTACAATGAGCAGTTCTTC. Its protein product is CATSVSDPGYNEQFF.